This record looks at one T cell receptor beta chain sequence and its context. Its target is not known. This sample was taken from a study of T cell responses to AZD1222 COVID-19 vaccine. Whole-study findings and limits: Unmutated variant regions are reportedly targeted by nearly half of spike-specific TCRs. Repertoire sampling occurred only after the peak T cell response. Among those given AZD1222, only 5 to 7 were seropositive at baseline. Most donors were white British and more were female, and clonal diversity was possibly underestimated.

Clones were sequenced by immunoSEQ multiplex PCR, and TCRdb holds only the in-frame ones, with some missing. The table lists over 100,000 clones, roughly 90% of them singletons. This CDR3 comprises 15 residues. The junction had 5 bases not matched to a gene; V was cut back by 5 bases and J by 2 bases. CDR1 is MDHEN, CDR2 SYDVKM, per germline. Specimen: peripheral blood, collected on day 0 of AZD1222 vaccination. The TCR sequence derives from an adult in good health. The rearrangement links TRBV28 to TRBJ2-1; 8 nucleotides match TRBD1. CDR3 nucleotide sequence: TGTGCCAGCAGTCCACAGGGGGTTCCCTACAATGAGCAGTTCTTC. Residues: CASSPQGVPYNEQFF.